This TCR beta chain was profiled in a study of neoadjuvant anti-PD-1 for oral cavity cancer. The V end was cut by 6 bases, the J end by 2 bases, with 17 bases between. CDR3 length: 16 amino acids. The germline V gene has CDR1 SGHTA and CDR2 FQGNSA. The assay was immunoSEQ multiplex PCR, and TCRdb's table has in-frame clones only and misses some. The sample lists about 15,000 clones; 60% to 75% were seen once. PBMCs were not maintained or expanded in culture before analysis. The material sequenced was PBMCs, taken before nivolumab (anti-PD-1) treatment. The chain combines TRBV7-2 with TRBJ1-3, with no clear D. The receptor comes from a person between 35 and 79 years old with oral cavity squamous cell carcinoma. CDR3 coding DNA: TGTGCCAGCAGGAGTCAGGCCCTTACGGCTGGAAACACCATATATTTT. This sequence encodes CASRSQALTAGNTIYF.